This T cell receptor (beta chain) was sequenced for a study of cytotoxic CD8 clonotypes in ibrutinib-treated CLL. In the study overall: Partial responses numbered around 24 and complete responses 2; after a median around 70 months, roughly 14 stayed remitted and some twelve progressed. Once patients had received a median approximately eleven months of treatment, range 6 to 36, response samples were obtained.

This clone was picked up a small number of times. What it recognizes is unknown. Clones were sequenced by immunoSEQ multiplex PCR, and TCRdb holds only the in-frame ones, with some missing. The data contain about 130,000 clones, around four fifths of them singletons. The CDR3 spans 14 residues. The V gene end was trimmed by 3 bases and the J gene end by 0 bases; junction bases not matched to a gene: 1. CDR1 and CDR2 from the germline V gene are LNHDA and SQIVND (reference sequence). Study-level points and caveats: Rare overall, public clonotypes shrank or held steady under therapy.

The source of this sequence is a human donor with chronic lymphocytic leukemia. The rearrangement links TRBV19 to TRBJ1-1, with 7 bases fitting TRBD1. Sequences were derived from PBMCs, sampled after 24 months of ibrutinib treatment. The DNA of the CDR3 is TGTGCCAGTAGTATGGACAGGCTGAACACTGAAGCTTTCTTT. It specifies CASSMDRLNTEAFF.